The 10 T cell receptor beta chains below all came from one sample that was sequenced in a study of blood T cell repertoires in COVID-19. TCRdb keeps only in-frame clones here, not all; method: immunoSEQ multiplex PCR. This sample has about 210,000 clones, with about 82% found just once. Input material: peripheral blood. All receptors derive from a man between 60 and 75 years old with COVID-19, enrolled during active disease.

The V call is TRBV24-1, the J call TRBJ2-3; possibly TRBD1 for D (6 bases). Trimming took 5 bases from V and 3 from J, leaving 8 bases between them. Per the germline V gene, CDR1 is KGHDR and CDR2 is SFDVKD. The CDR3 consists of 13 residues. The CDR3 coding sequence is TGTGCCACCAGTGCCACAGGGACAGATACGCAGTATTTT. Protein product: CATSATGTDTQYF.

This clone was observed a single time. The sample has other DNA sequences that encode this CDR3 too. The gene calls are TRBV5-1 and TRBJ2-7, with TRBD1 matching 7 bases. The length of the CDR3 is 16 residues. The germline V gene has CDR1 SGHRS and CDR2 YFSETQ. Unmatched junction bases numbered 13, after V lost 0 bases and J lost 7 bases. The CDR3 nucleotides read TGCGCCAGCAGCTTGGTCACGAAGGGGGCTTGGTATGAGCAGTACTTC. Translated: CASSLVTKGAWYEQYF.

This sequence joins TRBV3-1 (or the pseudogene TRBV3-2) and TRBJ1-1; 8 bases fit TRBD1. Germline V gene sequence: CDR1 LGHDT, CDR2 YNNKEL (reference sequence). CDR3 length equals 16 residues. V lost 0 bases and J lost 6; bases outside the gene matches: 9. The CDR3 here is CASSQDLTDRVPEAFF. The DNA of the CDR3 is TGTGCCAGCAGCCAAGATCTGACGGACAGGGTCCCTGAAGCTTTCTTT.

This chain links TRBV10-1 with TRBJ1-4; the D gene is possibly TRBD1 (5 bases). V gave up 2 bases and J gave up 3 bases, with 10 bases separating them. The V gene's germline CDR1 is WNHNN and CDR2 SYGVQD (reference sequence). The length of the CDR3 is 15 residues. CDR3 coding DNA: TGCGCCAGCAGTGAGGACAGTCGCCCTAATGAAAAACTGTTTTTT. It encodes CASSEDSRPNEKLFF.

The J gene is TRBJ1-4, the V gene TRBV28; unclear D gene. Looked up from germline, CDR1 is MDHEN and CDR2 is SYDVKM. The V end lost 3 bases, the J end lost 8 bases, and 13 bases lay between the germline ends. This CDR3 region has 14 residues. The CDR3 loop is CASSFRRAEEKLFF. In DNA form, the CDR3 reads TGTGCCAGCAGTTTTAGGAGGGCTGAGGAAAAACTGTTTTTT.

The chain links TRBV18 to TRBJ2-7, with 7 nucleotides matching TRBD2. Per germline, CDR1 KGHSH and CDR2 LQKENI. The CDR3 covers 15 residues. J was trimmed by 3 bases and V by 6 bases; bases with no gene match: 11. The CDR3 reads CASSLTGTKDYEQYF. The DNA of the CDR3 is TGTGCCAGCTCCCTAACCGGGACTAAGGACTACGAGCAGTACTTC. Full variable domain (remainder filled in from reference TRBV18 and TRBJ2-7): NAGVMQNPRHLVRRRGQEARLRCSPMKGHSHVYWYRQLPEEGLKFMVYLQKENIIDESGMPKERFSAEFPKEGPSILRIQQVVRGDSAAYFCASSLTGTKDYEQYFGPGTRLTVT.

The table lists this clone with a count of one. The rearrangement joins TRBV5-1 to TRBJ1-1, with a possible D match to TRBD1 (6 bases). The germline V gene encodes CDR1 SGHRS and CDR2 YFSETQ. Trimming cost V 2 bases and J 1 base, with 9 bases left between them. The CDR3 contains 14 residues. The CDR3 is CASSLGQPNTEAFF. The CDR3 nucleotides read TGCGCCAGCAGCTTAGGACAGCCGAACACTGAAGCTTTCTTT.

V is TRBV25-1 and J is TRBJ1-1; D remains unclear. The V gene's germline CDR1 is MGHDK and CDR2 SYGVNS. The V gene lost 6 bases and the J gene lost 2 bases, with 10 bases spanning the gap. The CDR3 runs 13 residues. In nucleotides, the CDR3 is TGTGCCAGCAGAAAAGACACTAACACTGAAGCTTTCTTT. Translation: CASRKDTNTEAFF.

This clone occurred a few times. The gene calls are TRBV28 and TRBJ2-5, with 11 bases lining up with TRBD2. The CDR3 loop spans 16 amino acids. With 3 bases clipped from V and 1 base from J, the junction kept 4 bases outside the gene matches. Germline CDR1 is MDHEN and CDR2 is SYDVKM. The chain's CDR3 is CASSFGTSGRQETQYF. The CDR3 coding sequence is TGTGCCAGCAGTTTTGGGACTAGCGGCCGCCAAGAGACCCAGTACTTC.

This chain joins TRBV10-1 and TRBJ1-1, with a tentative D call TRBD1 (5 bases). The CDR3 is 14 residues long. In germline, CDR1 is WNHNN, CDR2 SYGVQD (reference sequence). V lost 4 bases to trimming and J lost 3 bases, with 12 bases between them. CDR3 amino acids: CASSADPRDTEAFF. The CDR3, as DNA: TGCGCCAGCAGTGCGGACCCCAGGGACACTGAAGCTTTCTTT.